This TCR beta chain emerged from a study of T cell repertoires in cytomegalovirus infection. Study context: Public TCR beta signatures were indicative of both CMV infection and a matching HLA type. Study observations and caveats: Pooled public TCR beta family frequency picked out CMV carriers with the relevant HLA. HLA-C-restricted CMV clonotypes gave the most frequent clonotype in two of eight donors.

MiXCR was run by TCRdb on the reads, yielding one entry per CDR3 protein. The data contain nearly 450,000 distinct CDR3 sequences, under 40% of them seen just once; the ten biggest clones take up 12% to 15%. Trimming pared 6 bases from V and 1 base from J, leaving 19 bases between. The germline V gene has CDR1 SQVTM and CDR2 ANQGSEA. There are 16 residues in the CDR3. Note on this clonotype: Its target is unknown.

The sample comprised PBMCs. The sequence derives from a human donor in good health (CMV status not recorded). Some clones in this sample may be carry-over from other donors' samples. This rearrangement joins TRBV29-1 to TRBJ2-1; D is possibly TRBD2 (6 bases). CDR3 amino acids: CSVAGGMPGSYNEQFF. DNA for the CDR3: TGCAGCGTGGCCGGGGGAATGCCGGGGTCCTACAATGAGCAGTTCTTC.